Reported below is one T cell receptor (beta chain). Method: immunoSEQ multiplex PCR; TCRdb's copy keeps in-frame clones and lacks some. Seen here are around 58,000 clones, nearly 90% observed once, and the top ten hold 10% to 15%. The CDR3 consists of 13 residues. V lost 5 bases and J lost 4, with 9 bases in between. Germline-derived CDR1 and CDR2 are SNHLY and FYNNEI. The record originates from a study of blood T cell repertoires in COVID-19. The TCR originated in a man aged 55 to 70 with active COVID-19. This chain joins TRBV2 and TRBJ1-5, with D perhaps matching TRBD1 (5 bases). Material for sequencing was peripheral blood. The CDR3 spells CASSPGFNQPQHF. Written as DNA, the CDR3 is TGTGCCAGCAGTCCAGGGTTTAATCAGCCCCAGCATTTT.